The present TCR beta chain was sequenced within a study of PD-1 blockade in classical Hodgkin lymphoma. With regard to this clone: Antigen specificity is unknown.

Sequenced by immunoSEQ multiplex PCR; TCRdb stores in-frame clones only, minus some. The sample contains 25,000 to 35,000 clones, under 75% of which appear only once. Relapse was seen in all patients after autologous stem cell transplantation, and brentuximab vedotin exposure was variable. Germline V gene sequence: CDR1 MNHNS, CDR2 SASEGT. The germline V and J ends were trimmed by 11 bases and 0 bases, with 14 bases remaining between them. This CDR3 is 15 amino acids long. Study observations and caveats: Relapsed/refractory patients reportedly had lower baseline diversity than newly diagnosed patients. The CD4+ diversity rise by C4D1 was clearest in complete responders.

The rearrangement links TRBV6-1 to TRBJ1-6; D possibly corresponds to TRBD1 (5 bases). The input for sequencing was peripheral blood mononuclear cells (PBMCs), taken before the second cycle of nivolumab. The TCR sequence derives from a human donor with classical Hodgkin lymphoma. The CDR3 coding sequence is TGTGCCCTTAACAGGCTTAGCTCCTATAATTCACCCCTCCACTTT. Its protein product is CALNRLSSYNSPLHF.